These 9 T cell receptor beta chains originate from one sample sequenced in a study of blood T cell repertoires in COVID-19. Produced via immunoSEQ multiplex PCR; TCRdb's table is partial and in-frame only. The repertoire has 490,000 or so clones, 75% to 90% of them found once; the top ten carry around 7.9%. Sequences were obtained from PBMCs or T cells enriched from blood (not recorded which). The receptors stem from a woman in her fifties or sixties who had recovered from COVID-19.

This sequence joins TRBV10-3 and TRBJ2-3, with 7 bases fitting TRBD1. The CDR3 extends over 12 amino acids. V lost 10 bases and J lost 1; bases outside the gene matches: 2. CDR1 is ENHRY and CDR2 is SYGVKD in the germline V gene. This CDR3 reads CATGQGTDTQYF. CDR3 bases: TGTGCCACCGGACAGGGCACAGATACGCAGTATTTT.

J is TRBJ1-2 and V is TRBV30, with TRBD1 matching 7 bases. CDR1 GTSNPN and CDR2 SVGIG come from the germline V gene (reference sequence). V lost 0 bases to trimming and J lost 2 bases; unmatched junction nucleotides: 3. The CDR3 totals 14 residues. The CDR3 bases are TGTGCCTGGAGTGTCAGGGGGAGGAACTATGGCTACACCTTC. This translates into CAWSVRGRNYGYTF.

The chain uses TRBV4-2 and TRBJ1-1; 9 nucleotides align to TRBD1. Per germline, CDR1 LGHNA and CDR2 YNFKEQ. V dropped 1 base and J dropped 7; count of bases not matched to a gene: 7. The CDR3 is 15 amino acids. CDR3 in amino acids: CASSQGGQGIGEAFF. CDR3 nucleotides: TGTGCCAGCAGCCAAGGCGGACAGGGGATAGGTGAAGCTTTCTTT.

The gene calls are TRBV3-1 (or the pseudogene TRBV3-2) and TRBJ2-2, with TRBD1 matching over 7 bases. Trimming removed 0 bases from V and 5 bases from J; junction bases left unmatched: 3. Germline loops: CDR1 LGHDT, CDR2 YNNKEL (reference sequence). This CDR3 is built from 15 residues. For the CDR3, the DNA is TGTGCCAGCAGCCAAGATCAGGGGGAGACCGGGGAGCTGTTTTTT. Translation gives CASSQDQGETGELFF.

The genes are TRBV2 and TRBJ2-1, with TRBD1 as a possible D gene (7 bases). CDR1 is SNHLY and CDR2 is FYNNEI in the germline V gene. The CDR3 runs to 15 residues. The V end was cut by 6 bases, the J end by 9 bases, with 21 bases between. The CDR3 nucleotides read TGTGCCAGCAGACCTAGGGGGCGGGGCAGGGGTGAGCAGTTCTTC. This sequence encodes CASRPRGRGRGEQFF.

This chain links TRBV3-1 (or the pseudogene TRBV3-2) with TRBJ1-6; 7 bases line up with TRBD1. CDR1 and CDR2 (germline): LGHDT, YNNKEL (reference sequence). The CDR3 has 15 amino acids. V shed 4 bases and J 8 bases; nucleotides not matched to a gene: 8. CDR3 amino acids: CASSLRQGGDSPLHF. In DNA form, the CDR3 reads TGTGCCAGCAGCCTAAGACAGGGCGGGGATTCACCCCTCCACTTT.

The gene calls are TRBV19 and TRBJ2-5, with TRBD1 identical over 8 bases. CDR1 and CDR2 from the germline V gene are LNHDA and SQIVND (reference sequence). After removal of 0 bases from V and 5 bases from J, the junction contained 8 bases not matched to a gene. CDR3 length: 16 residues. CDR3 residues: CASSIETQGVRETQYF. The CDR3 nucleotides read TGTGCCAGTAGTATAGAAACACAGGGGGTGCGGGAGACCCAGTACTTC.

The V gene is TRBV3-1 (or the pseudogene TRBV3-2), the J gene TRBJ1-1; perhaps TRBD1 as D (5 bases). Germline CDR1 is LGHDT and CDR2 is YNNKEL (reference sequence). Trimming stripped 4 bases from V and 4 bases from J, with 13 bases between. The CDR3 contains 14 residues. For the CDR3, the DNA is TGTGCCAGCAGCCCCGGGTTGGGGGGCACTGAAGCTTTCTTT. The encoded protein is CASSPGLGGTEAFF.

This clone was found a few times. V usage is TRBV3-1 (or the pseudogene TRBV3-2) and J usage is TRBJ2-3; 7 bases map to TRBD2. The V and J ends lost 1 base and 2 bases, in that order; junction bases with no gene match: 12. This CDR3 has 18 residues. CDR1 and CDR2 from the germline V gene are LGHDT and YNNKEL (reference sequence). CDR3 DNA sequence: TGTGCCAGCAGCCAAGGGTTTGCGGTGGGGGGGACCACAGATACGCAGTATTTT. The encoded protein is CASSQGFAVGGTTDTQYF.